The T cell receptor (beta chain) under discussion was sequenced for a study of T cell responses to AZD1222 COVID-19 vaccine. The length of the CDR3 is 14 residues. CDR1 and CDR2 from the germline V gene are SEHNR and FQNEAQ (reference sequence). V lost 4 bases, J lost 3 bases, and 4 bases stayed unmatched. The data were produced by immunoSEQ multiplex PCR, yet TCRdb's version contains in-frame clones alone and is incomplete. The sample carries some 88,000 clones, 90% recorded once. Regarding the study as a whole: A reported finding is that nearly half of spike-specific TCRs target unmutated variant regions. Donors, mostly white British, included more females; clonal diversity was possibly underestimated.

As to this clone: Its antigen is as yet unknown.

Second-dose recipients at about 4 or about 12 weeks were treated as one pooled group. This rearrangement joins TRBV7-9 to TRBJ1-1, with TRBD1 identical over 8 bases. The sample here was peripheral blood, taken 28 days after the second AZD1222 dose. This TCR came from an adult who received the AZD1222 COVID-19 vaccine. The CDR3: CASSSQQGDTEAFF. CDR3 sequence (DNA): TGTGCCAGCAGCTCCCAACAGGGGGACACTGAAGCTTTCTTT.